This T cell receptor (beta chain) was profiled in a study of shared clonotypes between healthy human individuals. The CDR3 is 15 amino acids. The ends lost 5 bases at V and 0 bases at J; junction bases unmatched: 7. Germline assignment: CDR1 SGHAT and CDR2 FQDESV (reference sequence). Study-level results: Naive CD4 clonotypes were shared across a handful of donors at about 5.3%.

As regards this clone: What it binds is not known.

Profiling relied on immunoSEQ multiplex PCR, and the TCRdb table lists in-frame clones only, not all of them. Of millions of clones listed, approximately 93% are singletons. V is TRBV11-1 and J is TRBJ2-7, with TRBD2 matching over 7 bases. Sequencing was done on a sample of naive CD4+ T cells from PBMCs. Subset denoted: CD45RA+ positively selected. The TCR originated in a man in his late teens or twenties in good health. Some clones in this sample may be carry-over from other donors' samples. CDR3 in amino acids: CASSARTGGSYEQYF. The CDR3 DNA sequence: TGTGCCAGCAGCGCCCGAACGGGAGGCTCCTACGAGCAGTACTTC.